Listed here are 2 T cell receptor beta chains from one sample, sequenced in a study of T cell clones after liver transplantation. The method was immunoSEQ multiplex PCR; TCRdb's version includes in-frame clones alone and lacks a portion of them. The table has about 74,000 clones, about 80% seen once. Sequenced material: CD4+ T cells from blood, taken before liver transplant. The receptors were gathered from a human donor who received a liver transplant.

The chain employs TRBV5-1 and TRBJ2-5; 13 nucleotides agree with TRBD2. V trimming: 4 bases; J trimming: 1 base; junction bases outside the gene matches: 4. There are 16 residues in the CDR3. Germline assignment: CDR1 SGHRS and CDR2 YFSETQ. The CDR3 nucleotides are TGCGCCAGCAGCCCTGGGACTAGCGGGGCCCAAGAGACCCAGTACTTC. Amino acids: CASSPGTSGAQETQYF.

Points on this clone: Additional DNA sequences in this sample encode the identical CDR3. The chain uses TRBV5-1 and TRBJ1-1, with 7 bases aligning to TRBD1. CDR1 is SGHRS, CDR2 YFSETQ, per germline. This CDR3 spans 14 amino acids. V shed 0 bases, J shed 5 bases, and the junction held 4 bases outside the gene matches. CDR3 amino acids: CASSLDRGGTEAFF. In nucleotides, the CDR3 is TGCGCCAGCAGCTTGGACAGGGGAGGAACTGAAGCTTTCTTT.